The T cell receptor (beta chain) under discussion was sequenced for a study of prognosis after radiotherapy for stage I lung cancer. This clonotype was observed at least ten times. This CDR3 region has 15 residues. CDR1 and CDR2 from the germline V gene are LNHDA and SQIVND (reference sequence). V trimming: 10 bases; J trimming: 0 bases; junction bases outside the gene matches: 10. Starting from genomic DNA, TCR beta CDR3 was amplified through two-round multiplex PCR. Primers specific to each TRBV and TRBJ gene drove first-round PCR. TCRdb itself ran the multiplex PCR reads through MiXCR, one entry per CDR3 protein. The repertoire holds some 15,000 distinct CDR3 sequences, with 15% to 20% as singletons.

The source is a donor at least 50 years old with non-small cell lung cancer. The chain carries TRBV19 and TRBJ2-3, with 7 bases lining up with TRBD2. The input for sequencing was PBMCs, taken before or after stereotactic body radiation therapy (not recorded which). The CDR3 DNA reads TGTGCCACCCGAAAAGCGGGACCTAGCACAGATACGCAGTATTTT. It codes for CATRKAGPSTDTQYF.